This TCR beta chain comes out of a study of spatial heterogeneity in lung cancer. Study details: Across the raw uncorrected reads, a unique TCR and UMI combination was observed, on average, more than ten times.

This clonotype was counted only a few times. Its antigen is not identified. Every cDNA TCR molecule received its own unique molecular identifier. MiXCR was run by TCRdb on the 5' RACE reads, yielding one entry per CDR3 protein. The repertoire includes about 26,000 distinct CDR3 sequences, roughly 13% of them detected once, and about 25% sits in the top ten. Trimming removed 6 bases at V and 11 bases at J, with 20 bases between. The CDR3 length is 14 residues. Per germline, CDR1 MGHRA and CDR2 YSYEKL. Findings and limits, study-wide: In blood, ubiquitous expanded tumor TCRs appeared more at resection than follow-up.

Time point specified: sample taken at primary tumor resection. Tumor, nontumor lung or frozen PBMC supplied whole RNA that was sequenced unsorted. The donor group consisted of 72 patients who had untreated, early-stage non-small cell lung cancer. The receptor comes from a female donor with early-stage non-small cell lung cancer. The starting material was PBMCs, obtained at surgery. The rearrangement uses TRBV4-1 and TRBJ2-1, with a possible D match to TRBD2 (6 bases). The CDR3 protein is CASRQITVGRKQFF. CDR3 sequence (DNA): TGCGCCAGCAGGCAAATAACAGTGGGGAGGAAGCAGTTCTTC.